This TCR beta chain comes out of a study of blood T cell repertoires in COVID-19 (dated by TCRdb to between 2020 and 2021). With regard to the full study: Samples from collaborators originated in the United States, Italy and Spain and spanned both the acute and convalescent phases of COVID-19. Where available, HLA class I and class II types were obtained from metadata supplied by the sample provider rather than from assay-based typing. The material from the prospective study consisted of cDNA or gDNA derived from T cells, B-cell-depleted T cells, or PBMCs. Sample metadata almost always included a de-identified subject ID, COVID-19 status, age in years and sex. The samples were drawn from two sources: the first 160 participants of the ongoing ImmuneRACE study, and over 950 subjects contributed by 6 global collaborators. The dataset comprised deeply sampled blood TCRbeta repertoires from subjects exposed to, actively infected with, or recovered from COVID-19. The repertoires were released in a freely available public database meant as a resource for research on the immune response to SARS-CoV-2.

Trimming removed 5 bases from V and 3 bases from J, leaving 16 bases between the germline ends. Spanning cysteine to phenylalanine, the CDR3 consists of 15 amino acids. Only CDR3 DNA is held: 45 bases, read in frame from base 1. CDR1 SGHAT and CDR2 FQNNGV are derived from the germline V gene. As for this clone: The antigen it binds to is not known. There are no base qualities to consult, and no much larger clone falls within one base.

General findings and caveats noted by the study authors: Clinical and demographic metadata were provided uncurated, with the amount varying by source and participant.

Each collaborating institution followed its own protocols to collect whole blood in K2EDTA tubes. For TCRbeta analysis, collaborator samples were shipped as frozen whole blood, as isolated PBMCs, or as DNA extracted from either sample type. TCRbeta CDR3 regions were amplified from genomic DNA by means of the immunoSEQ Assay, a bias-controlled multiplex PCR. In the paper's pipeline: Within the assay, amplification of reference gene primers was used to estimate how many nucleated cells each sample contained. To quantify the absolute abundance of each unique TCRbeta CDR3 rearrangement, sequence reads were collapsed and filtered. For each sample, productive Simpson clonality was calculated as the square root of Simpson's diversity index across productive rearrangements. TCRdb provides this immuneACCESS table in a form limited to in-frame rearrangements. Some clones are lacking; in checked studies, under half of them reflect an unresolved V gene, and why the rest are absent is not known. Clone size and the V and J calls come from that table; the DNA yielded D and trimming. Counted in this sample were 50,000 to 75,000 clones; 90% to 95% of them appeared once. The biggest ten clones account for about 3.1% of the sample.

The receptor chain draws on TRBV11-2 and TRBJ1-2; TRBD1 is possibly the D segment (6 matching bases). The sequencing sample was made of peripheral blood. The clonotype comes from a man between 65 and 85 years old with active COVID-19. The sequenced DNA: TGTGCCAGCAGCCCGATGGGGGGGGCAGACTATGGCTACACCTTC. It specifies CASSPMGGADYGYTF. The full variable domain, completed from the reference TRBV11-2 and TRBJ1-2 proteins outside the CDR3, reads EAGVAQSPRYKIIEKRQSVAFWCNPISGHATLYWYQQILGQGPKLLIQFQNNGVVDDSQLPKDRFSAERLKGVDSTLKIQPAKLEDSAVYLCASSPMGGADYGYTFGSGTRLTVV.